Listed here are 27 T cell receptor beta chains from one sample, sequenced in a study of a mutant IDH1 vaccine in newly diagnosed glioma. What these receptors recognize is not known. The time point is: week 5, during vaccination. Doses of 300 ug of mutant IDH1 20-mer peptide were given with topical imiquimod. Using immunoSEQ multiplex PCR, the repertoire was profiled, and TCRdb retains in-frame clones only, with some absent. The sample lists 40,000 to 50,000 clones; 80% to 90% were seen once. This specimen was PBMCs, taken from a glioma patient whose treatment included an IDH1 peptide vaccine. The receptors stem from a man aged 40-49 years with glioma.

The rearrangement joins TRBV5-1 to TRBJ1-5; TRBD1 is a possible D gene (5 bases). The germline V and J ends were trimmed by 0 bases and 4 bases, with 14 bases remaining between them. The length of the CDR3 is 16 residues. Per the germline V gene, CDR1 is SGHRS and CDR2 is YFSETQ. Here the CDR3 reads CASSLAGGTSNQPQHF. In DNA form, the CDR3 reads TGCGCCAGCAGCTTGGCTGGGGGAACGAGTAATCAGCCCCAGCATTTT.

The chain recombines TRBV15 with TRBJ2-3, with a weak D call TRBD2 (5 bases). The CDR3 has 13 residues. V lost 8 bases and J lost 5, with 14 bases in between. Germline V gives CDR1 LNHNV, CDR2 YYDKDF (reference sequence). DNA of the CDR3: TGTGCCACCGGTAAGGGAGTGCGAGATACGCAGTATTTT. This sequence encodes CATGKGVRDTQYF. Variable domain in full (rest from reference TRBV15 and TRBJ2-3): DAMVIQNPRYQVTQFGKPVTLSCSQTLNHNVMYWYQQKSSQAPKLLFHYYDKDFNNEADTPDNFQSRRPNTSFCFLDIRSPGLGDTAMYLCATGKGVRDTQYFGPGTRLTVL.

CDR3 region: CASSFVTSGTEAFF. The CDR3 DNA follows: TGTGCCAGCAGTTTTGTCACGTCGGGGACTGAAGCTTTCTTT. V usage is TRBV28 and J usage is TRBJ1-1; D is undetermined. Germline V CDR1 and CDR2: MDHEN, SYDVKM. The CDR3 spans 14 residues. Between the trimmed V and J ends, which lost 3 bases and 5 bases, there was a span of 13 bases. Complete variable domain (other parts from reference TRBV28 and TRBJ1-1): DVKVTQSSRYLVKRTGEKVFLECVQDMDHENMFWYRQDPGLGLRLIYFSYDVKMKEKGDIPEGYSVSREKKERFSLILESASTNQTSMYLCASSFVTSGTEAFFGQGTRLTVV.

CDR3 sequence: CASSFGYTDTQYF. The CDR3 DNA follows: TGCGCCAGCAGCTTTGGATACACAGATACGCAGTATTTT. The chain combines TRBV5-1 with TRBJ2-3; D is ambiguous. There are 13 residues in the CDR3. Trimming stripped 2 bases from V and 2 bases from J, with 6 bases between. Germline CDR1 is SGHRS and CDR2 is YFSETQ.

This sequence joins TRBV19 and TRBJ1-4; possible D gene TRBD1, 5 bases. The CDR3 is 16 amino acids. The V end was cut by 5 bases, the J end by 10 bases, with 23 bases between. Germline CDR1 LNHDA, CDR2 SQIVND (reference sequence). Here the CDR3 reads CASSPLRGGEEGKLFF. The DNA for the CDR3 is TGTGCCAGTAGTCCCTTAAGGGGCGGTGAGGAGGGAAAACTGTTTTTT.

V and J are TRBV5-6 and TRBJ2-1; D might be TRBD1 or TRBD2, each matching 6 bases. The CDR3 is made up of 13 amino acids. The germline V gene has CDR1 SGHDT and CDR2 YYEEEE. Trimming cost V 5 bases and J 3 bases, with 9 bases left between them. CDR3 loop: CASRKGGYNEQFF. The CDR3 bases are TGTGCCAGCAGAAAGGGGGGCTACAATGAGCAGTTCTTC.

The chain has TRBV5-1 and TRBJ2-5; D remains unclear. CDR1 and CDR2 (germline): SGHRS, YFSETQ. Trimming stripped 0 bases from V and 5 bases from J, with 8 bases between. The CDR3 length is 13 residues. The CDR3 bases are TGCGCCAGCAGCTTGGGAAGCGTCGAGACCCAGTACTTC. Translation: CASSLGSVETQYF.

The CDR3 sequence: CASSERTGYGGTGELFF. In DNA, the CDR3 is TGTGCCAGCAGCGAACGGACAGGGTATGGGGGCACCGGGGAGCTGTTTTTT. This sequence joins TRBV11-2 and TRBJ2-2, with 8 bases matching TRBD1. Germline V CDR1 and CDR2: SGHAT, FQNNGV. V lost 5 bases, J lost 4 bases, and 12 bases stayed unmatched. The CDR3 is made up of 17 amino acids.

The chain uses TRBV23-1 and TRBJ1-2; 8 bases are a match to TRBD1. TRBV23-1 is treated as an ORF (open reading frame) with a function not yet certain. Trimming cost V 5 bases and J 5 bases; bases outside gene matches: 16. The CDR3 is 17 amino acids. CDR3 in amino acids: CASSEPGQDPFEYGYTF. CDR3 nucleotides: TGCGCCAGCAGTGAACCGGGACAGGACCCCTTTGAATATGGCTACACCTTC.

The CDR3 loop reads CASQARGGYNEQFF. The CDR3 DNA reads as TGTGCCAGCCAGGCCCGGGGAGGGTACAATGAGCAGTTCTTC. This sequence joins TRBV6-4 and TRBJ2-1; 7 bases map to TRBD2. Per the germline V gene, CDR1 is MRHNA and CDR2 is SNTAGT. The V and J ends lost 8 bases and 4 bases, in that order; junction bases with no gene match: 8. The CDR3 spans 14 residues.

V usage is TRBV7-9 and J usage is TRBJ2-7; D gene uncertain. The CDR3 covers 13 residues. The germline gives CDR1 SEHNR, CDR2 FQNEAQ (reference sequence). Trimming took off 6 bases at V and 0 bases at J, with 9 bases between the two ends. The CDR3 is CASSGKSSYEQYF. The DNA for the CDR3 is TGTGCCAGCAGTGGAAAAAGCTCCTACGAGCAGTACTTC.

This clone was counted a single time. J is TRBJ2-7 and V is TRBV11-2; D uncertain. The V and J ends lost 8 bases and 3 bases respectively, with 14 bases between them. Germline CDR1 and CDR2: SGHAT and FQNNGV. This CDR3 comprises 13 residues. This CDR3 reads CASWGPVGYEQYF. The CDR3 bases are TGTGCCAGCTGGGGTCCGGTGGGCTACGAGCAGTACTTC. The full variable domain, in which reference TRBV11-2 and TRBJ2-7 provide the parts outside the CDR3, is EAGVAQSPRYKIIEKRQSVAFWCNPISGHATLYWYQQILGQGPKLLIQFQNNGVVDDSQLPKDRFSAERLKGVDSTLKIQPAKLEDSAVYLCASWGPVGYEQYFGPGTRLTVT.

The gene calls are TRBV5-1 and TRBJ2-3, with 8 bases that match TRBD2. Germline values: CDR1 SGHRS, CDR2 YFSETQ. Trimming took 2 bases from V and 0 from J; bases not matched to a gene: 5. The CDR3 has 16 residues. For the CDR3, the DNA is TGCGCCAGCAGCTTAGGGGCTAGCGGGAGCACAGATACGCAGTATTTT. As protein: CASSLGASGSTDTQYF.

The chain employs TRBV11-2 and TRBJ2-3; 14 bases align to TRBD2. The CDR3 has 18 amino acids. The junction had 13 bases not matched to a gene; V was cut back by 8 bases and J by 3 bases. In germline, CDR1 is SGHAT, CDR2 FQNNGV. CDR3 nucleotide sequence: TGTGCCAGCTCCGGACTAGCGGGAGGTCCGGGGAGGACAGATACGCAGTATTTT. Its translation: CASSGLAGGPGRTDTQYF.

The genes are TRBV14 and TRBJ2-7; 8 nucleotides match TRBD2. Germline V lookup: CDR1 SGHDN, CDR2 FVKESK. The CDR3 has 17 residues. After removal of 5 bases from V and 2 bases from J, the junction contained 14 bases not matched to a gene. The CDR3 is CASSTRPGTSGTYEQYF. The CDR3 DNA follows: TGTGCCAGCAGCACTCGGCCCGGGACTAGTGGGACCTACGAGCAGTACTTC.

This clone came up once. This chain connects TRBV11-1 to TRBJ1-2; no firm D call. CDR1 is SGHAT, CDR2 FQDESV, per germline (reference sequence). This CDR3 has 16 residues. Trimming stripped 1 base from V and 2 bases from J, with 14 bases between. Here the CDR3 DNA reads TGTGCCAGCAGCTTAGATTGGACCACGGTCAACTATGGCTACACCTTC. Its translation is CASSLDWTTVNYGYTF.

V and J are TRBV2 and TRBJ2-5; perhaps TRBD2 as D (5 bases). This CDR3 is built from 14 residues. Germline V lookup: CDR1 SNHLY, CDR2 FYNNEI. V was pared by 2 bases and J by 1 base, with 8 bases between. The CDR3 region has the DNA TGTGCCAGCAGTGAATGGGGAGTCCAAGAGACCCAGTACTTC. Its protein product is CASSEWGVQETQYF.

J is TRBJ1-1 and V is TRBV6-5; D possibly corresponds to TRBD1 (5 bases). Between the trimmed V and J ends, which lost 8 bases and 4 bases, there was a span of 17 bases. The CDR3 spans 14 residues. The V gene's germline CDR1 is MNHEY and CDR2 SVGAGI. CDR3 coding DNA: TGTGCCAGCGGGAGGACATTTGGGGGCACTGAAGCTTTCTTT. Its protein product is CASGRTFGGTEAFF.

This clone was detected a few times. The junction shows a germline mismatch at one end, possibly a read error. The chain recombines TRBV7-7 with TRBJ2-5; maybe TRBD2 (5 bases). Per germline, CDR1 SSHAT and CDR2 FNYEAQ (reference sequence). CDR3 length equals 15 residues. CDR3 nucleotide sequence: TGTGCTAGCAGCGCTGGAGGAGAGCCTAGGGAGACCCAGTACTTC. This codes for CASSAGGEPRETQYF.

The V gene is TRBV6-5, the J gene TRBJ2-7, with 12 bases lining up with TRBD1. Germline V gene lookup returns CDR1 MNHEY and CDR2 SVGAGI. V lost 4 bases, J lost 2 bases, and 3 bases stayed unmatched. CDR3 length equals 15 residues. The CDR3 bases are TGTGCCAGCAGTTGGGGGACAGGGGGCCCCTACGAGCAGTACTTC. Encoded protein: CASSWGTGGPYEQYF.

This clone was seen a single time. The rearrangement links TRBV5-5 to TRBJ2-7; the match to TRBD1 covers 7 bases. The J segment lost 0 bases and the V segment lost 1 base, leaving 7 bases of the junction unmatched. The germline CDR1 and CDR2 sequences are SGHKS and YYEKEE (reference sequence). CDR3 size: 16 residues. CDR3 sequence (DNA): TGTGCCAGCAGCTTGAGAGGGGGCACCTCCTCCTACGAGCAGTACTTC. Its translation is CASSLRGGTSSYEQYF.

This chain connects TRBV6-1 to TRBJ2-7, with a tentative D call TRBD2 (6 bases). The germline gives CDR1 MNHNS, CDR2 SASEGT. Trimming removed 6 bases at V and 2 bases at J, with 11 bases between. The CDR3 is 13 amino acids. The CDR3 coding sequence is TGTGCCAGCAGCCACGCGGGGCCCTACGAGCAGTACTTC. Protein: CASSHAGPYEQYF.

The rearrangement links TRBV4-2 to TRBJ2-7, with D possibly being TRBD2 (6 bases). The CDR3 loop spans 14 amino acids. V was cut by 4 bases and J by 2 bases, with 12 bases left in between. CDR1 and CDR2 (germline): LGHNA, YNFKEQ. CDR3 amino acids: CASSPPGETYEQYF. Written as DNA, the CDR3 is TGTGCCAGCAGCCCCCCGGGGGAGACCTACGAGCAGTACTTC.

A few counts support this clone. This rearrangement joins TRBV6-1 to TRBJ1-2; unclear D gene. Germline assignment: CDR1 MNHNS and CDR2 SASEGT. The CDR3 sequence is 13 residues long. Deletions cut 4 bases from V and 7 bases from J, with 13 bases between. CDR3: CASSGQSAGGYTF. The DNA for the CDR3 is TGTGCCAGCAGTGGGCAGTCCGCGGGTGGCTACACCTTC.

As to this clone: One end of the junction varies from germline; a read error may be responsible. J is TRBJ1-1 and V is TRBV19, with D perhaps TRBD1 (6 bases). CDR1 LNHDA and CDR2 SQIVND come from the germline V gene (reference sequence). This CDR3 has 11 residues. The CDR3 loop reads CASSMGQGKIF. CDR3 DNA: TGTGCCAGTAGTATGGGGCAGGGGAAAATCTTT.

This chain connects TRBV4-1 to TRBJ2-3, with D perhaps TRBD1 (6 bases). The CDR3 length is 14 residues. Per germline, CDR1 MGHRA and CDR2 YSYEKL. V gave up 2 bases and J gave up 3 bases, with 9 bases separating them. This CDR3 is CASSQIGTTDTQYF. The CDR3 DNA follows: TGCGCCAGCAGCCAAATCGGGACAACAGATACGCAGTATTTT.

This chain uses TRBV7-2 with TRBJ2-7; 8 bases map to TRBD2. This CDR3 has 15 amino acids. Per germline, CDR1 SGHTA and CDR2 FQGNSA. V was clipped by 1 base and J by 6 bases; unmatched bases: 8. The CDR3 DNA is TGTGCCAGCAGCTTAGTCGCCGGGAGGGAGGTCGAGCAGTACTTC. Translation: CASSLVAGREVEQYF.